Presented here are 32 T cell receptor beta chains from one specimen sequenced in a study of T-cell reconstitution after alpha-beta-depleted transplantation in children. Construction of the TCRbeta library involved unique molecular identifiers. TCRdb independently ran MiXCR on the PCR reads; one entry per CDR3 protein. The data show around 250,000 distinct CDR3 sequences, more than 20% seen once. The specimen comprised PBMCs, sampled before TCRalphabeta/CD19-depleted stem cell transplant. Every receptor here comes from a girl between 2 and 10 years old with Fanconi anemia, due to receive a stem cell transplant.

This clonotype was seen many times. This rearrangement joins TRBV6-4 to TRBJ2-1; D is possibly TRBD1 or TRBD2 (6 bases each). CDR1 MRHNA and CDR2 SNTAGT come from the germline V gene. V was trimmed by 5 bases and J by 9 bases, leaving 17 bases between them. The CDR3 is 14 residues long. The CDR3, as DNA: TGTGCCAGCAGTACCACCGGGGGCCGAGGTGAGCAGTTCTTC. It yields the protein CASSTTGGRGEQFF.

J is TRBJ1-5 and V is TRBV20-1, with 7 bases matching TRBD1. CDR1 and CDR2 (germline): DFQATT, SNEGSKA (reference sequence). V gave up 3 bases and J gave up 8 bases; unmatched junction bases: 4. The CDR3 spans 12 residues. CDR3 loop: CSARTGFEPQHF. CDR3 sequence (DNA): TGCAGTGCTAGGACAGGGTTTGAGCCCCAGCATTTT.

This clonotype came up a few times. The chain joins TRBV20-1 to TRBJ2-1, with TRBD2 matching over 7 bases. The CDR3 sequence is 15 residues long. The germline V gene encodes CDR1 DFQATT and CDR2 SNEGSKA (reference sequence). The V segment lost 2 bases and the J segment 3 bases; nucleotides outside the gene matches: 7. The CDR3 spells CSARRSERDYNEQFF. Written as DNA, the CDR3 is TGCAGTGCTAGACGCTCTGAGCGGGACTACAATGAGCAGTTCTTC.

In nucleotides, the CDR3 is TGCAGCGTTGGGGACAGGTTCTTCACAGATACGCAGTATTTT. Its translation is CSVGDRFFTDTQYF. The genes are TRBV29-1 and TRBJ2-3, with 8 nucleotides matching TRBD1. From germline, CDR1 is SQVTM and CDR2 ANQGSEA. The V gene end was trimmed by 4 bases and the J gene end by 2 bases; junction bases not matched to a gene: 5. CDR3 length: 14 amino acids.

The rearrangement joins TRBV29-1 to TRBJ1-4; weak D call: TRBD1 (5 bases). The CDR3 totals 12 residues. Germline V gene lookup returns CDR1 SQVTM and CDR2 ANQGSEA. The V gene lost 6 bases and the J gene lost 6 bases, with 11 bases spanning the gap. The CDR3 DNA is TGCAGCGTCAGGGACGCCGATGAAAAACTGTTTTTT. Residues: CSVRDADEKLFF.

This clonotype was found a few times. The genes are TRBV7-3 and TRBJ2-1, with 7 bases that match TRBD2. The CDR3 length is 14 residues. J was trimmed by 8 bases and V by 0 bases; bases with no gene match: 4. The germline CDR1 and CDR2 sequences are SGHTA and FQGTGA. The CDR3, as DNA: TGTGCCAGCAGCTTAACCATACGGGGGGATGAGCAGTTCTTC. This sequence encodes CASSLTIRGDEQFF.

This clonotype was observed a few times. This rearrangement joins TRBV20-1 to TRBJ2-1, with D hard to call. The CDR3 runs 11 residues. The V end lost 4 bases, the J end lost 13 bases, and 14 bases lay between the germline ends. Germline V lookup: CDR1 DFQATT, CDR2 SNEGSKA (reference sequence). Here the CDR3 reads CSAISRSAQFF. In nucleotides, the CDR3 is TGCAGTGCTATTTCTAGATCTGCCCAGTTCTTC.

The V gene is TRBV28, the J gene TRBJ2-7; possible D gene TRBD2, 5 bases. The V end lost 7 bases, the J end lost 3 bases, and 19 bases lay between the germline ends. Looked up from germline, CDR1 is MDHEN and CDR2 is SYDVKM. CDR3 length equals 15 residues. The CDR3 DNA is TGTGCCAGCACCCCTTCGGCGGGCATAGGCTACGAGCAGTACTTC. Translation gives CASTPSAGIGYEQYF.

The table lists this clonotype with many counts. The V call is TRBV12-3 or TRBV12-4, the J call TRBJ2-2; D unclear. There are 12 residues in the CDR3. Trimming removed 4 bases at V and 4 bases at J, with 4 bases between. The CDR3 spells CASSYFTGELFF. DNA of the CDR3: TGTGCCAGCAGTTATTTCACCGGGGAGCTGTTTTTT.

This clonotype was seen ten or more times. J is TRBJ2-6 and V is TRBV6-2 or TRBV6-3; D ambiguous. The CDR3 covers 15 residues. CDR1 and CDR2 (germline): MNHEY, SVGEGT. V lost 2 bases and J 0 bases, leaving 5 bases between the germline ends. The CDR3 is CASSYPRSGANVLTF. Here the CDR3 DNA reads TGTGCCAGCAGTTACCCCCGCTCTGGGGCCAACGTCCTGACTTTC.

This clonotype occurred a few times. V is TRBV5-1 and J is TRBJ2-2; 7 positions match TRBD2. CDR3 length: 14 amino acids. The trim removed 2 bases at V and 3 bases at J, leaving 1 base unmatched. Germline V gene lookup returns CDR1 SGHRS and CDR2 YFSETQ. The CDR3 protein is CASSLAGHTGELFF. In DNA form, the CDR3 reads TGCGCCAGCAGCTTAGCGGGACACACCGGGGAGCTGTTTTTT.

The genes are TRBV20-1 and TRBJ2-1, with 8 bases that match TRBD1. Germline V CDR1 and CDR2: DFQATT, SNEGSKA (reference sequence). CDR3 size: 11 residues. V gave up 5 bases and J gave up 12 bases; unmatched junction bases: 6. The CDR3 coding sequence is TGCAGTGCTGCTAAACAGGGGGTGCAGTTCTTC. This gives the protein CSAAKQGVQFF.

The chain links TRBV29-1 to TRBJ2-1; D uncertain. Germline CDR1 reads SQVTM; CDR2 reads ANQGSEA. The V end was cut by 7 bases, the J end by 3 bases, with 7 bases between. The CDR3 is made up of 11 amino acids. CDR3 in amino acids: CSGGDYNEQFF. CDR3 in DNA: TGCAGCGGAGGAGACTACAATGAGCAGTTCTTC.

J is TRBJ2-3 and V is TRBV20-1; unclear D gene. CDR1 and CDR2 (germline): DFQATT, SNEGSKA (reference sequence). V dropped 4 bases and J dropped 4 bases, with 6 bases sitting between them. The CDR3 has 11 amino acids. CDR3 nucleotides: TGCAGTGCTATTCATCCAGATACGCAGTATTTT. As protein: CSAIHPDTQYF.

The chain joins TRBV7-8 to TRBJ2-7; 10 bases map to TRBD2. Germline CDR1 reads SGHVS; CDR2 reads FQNEAQ. V lost 0 bases, J lost 6 bases, and 14 bases stayed unmatched. The CDR3 has 18 residues. CDR3 sequence (DNA): TGTGCCAGCAGCTTAGCGTTCAGCGGGGGGGTTTCTATGGGCGAGCAGTACTTC. As protein: CASSLAFSGGVSMGEQYF.

The chain carries TRBV28 and TRBJ2-5, with D unclear. This CDR3 is 14 amino acids long. In germline, CDR1 is MDHEN, CDR2 SYDVKM. V was trimmed by 3 bases and J by 0 bases, leaving 8 bases between them. CDR3 protein: CASSFYQDQETQYF. CDR3 in DNA: TGTGCCAGCAGTTTTTACCAGGACCAAGAGACCCAGTACTTC.

This clonotype was detected ten times or more. The chain links TRBV27 to TRBJ2-7; D gene uncertain. The V and J ends lost 5 bases and 2 bases respectively, with 10 bases between them. The CDR3 contains 13 residues. The germline V gene has CDR1 MNHEY and CDR2 SMNVEV (reference sequence). The CDR3: CASSPRGPYEQYF. The CDR3 DNA reads as TGTGCCAGCAGTCCTCGAGGTCCCTACGAGCAGTACTTC.

This clonotype was seen repeatedly, ten times or more. The V gene is TRBV20-1, the J gene TRBJ1-2; TRBD1 might be the D (6 bases). CDR1 is DFQATT, CDR2 SNEGSKA, per germline (reference sequence). The CDR3 length is 13 residues. CDR3 loop: CGARDTTNYGYTF. The CDR3 DNA sequence: TGCGGAGCTCGGGACACCACTAACTATGGCTACACCTTC.

There are a few counts of this clonotype. This rearrangement joins TRBV20-1 to TRBJ1-1; D is ambiguous. The germline CDR1 and CDR2 sequences are DFQATT and SNEGSKA (reference sequence). The V gene lost 5 bases and the J gene lost 5 bases, with 15 bases spanning the gap. This CDR3 is built from 13 residues. The CDR3 protein is CSAPQDVRTEAFF. The CDR3 DNA sequence: TGCAGTGCTCCTCAGGACGTCAGGACTGAAGCTTTCTTT.

This clonotype came up many times. The chain recombines TRBV10-3 with TRBJ1-2; D uncertain. Germline-derived CDR1 and CDR2 are ENHRY and SYGVKD. CDR3 length: 11 residues. The ends were cut back, 6 bases at V and 8 bases at J, with 10 bases in the middle. The CDR3 sequence: CAISDIEGYTF. The CDR3 region has the DNA TGTGCCATCAGCGACATAGAGGGCTACACCTTC.

The sample holds many counts of this clonotype. The chain joins TRBV20-1 to TRBJ2-1, with TRBD1 matching 10 bases. This CDR3 is 14 amino acids long. CDR1 and CDR2 (germline): DFQATT, SNEGSKA (reference sequence). The ends lost 2 bases at V and 4 bases at J; junction bases unmatched: 2. CDR3 in DNA: TGCAGTGCTAGACCGGGACAGGGGTACAATGAGCAGTTCTTC. Protein product: CSARPGQGYNEQFF.

The sample holds a few counts of this clonotype. This chain links TRBV20-1 with TRBJ1-3, with D tentatively TRBD1 (5 bases). V dropped 4 bases and J dropped 0 bases, with 16 bases sitting between them. This CDR3 region has 16 residues. Looked up from germline, CDR1 is DFQATT and CDR2 is SNEGSKA (reference sequence). The CDR3: CSATLGGRSSGNTIYF. The CDR3 bases are TGCAGTGCTACCCTGGGGGGGAGGAGCTCTGGAAACACCATATATTTT.

In its sample, this clonotype was seen once. The CDR3 region has the DNA TGCAGCGTCATAACAGGGGATAACATTCAGTACTTC. Amino acids: CSVITGDNIQYF. The V call is TRBV29-1, the J call TRBJ2-4; the match to TRBD1 covers 7 bases. Trimming at V came to 6 bases and at J to 7 bases, leaving 6 bases not matched to a gene. The CDR3 runs 12 residues. Germline CDR1 is SQVTM and CDR2 is ANQGSEA.

The chain carries TRBV5-1 and TRBJ2-1; D unresolved. The germline V and J ends were trimmed by 0 bases and 1 base, with 8 bases remaining between them. Germline CDR1 reads SGHRS; CDR2 reads YFSETQ. This CDR3 spans 15 amino acids. Written as DNA, the CDR3 is TGCGCCAGCAGCTTGGTTGACAAATCCTACAATGAGCAGTTCTTC. Its protein product is CASSLVDKSYNEQFF.

This clonotype was picked up many times. This sequence joins TRBV29-1 and TRBJ2-3, with D perhaps matching TRBD2 (7 bases). The CDR3 has 13 amino acids. With 4 bases removed from V and 6 bases from J, the gap between germline ends came to 14 bases. Germline CDR1 is SQVTM and CDR2 is ANQGSEA. The CDR3 is CSVVRGAIDTQYF. The CDR3 coding sequence is TGCAGCGTTGTTCGGGGGGCCATCGATACGCAGTATTTT.

CDR3 in amino acids: CASSLLGSTPSADTQYF. CDR3 sequence (DNA): TGTGCCAGCAGCCTTTTGGGGAGTACACCCTCGGCAGATACGCAGTATTTT. V usage is TRBV7-3 and J usage is TRBJ2-3; the D gene is possibly TRBD2 (5 bases). The V gene's germline CDR1 is SGHTA and CDR2 FQGTGA. V lost 5 bases, J lost 4 bases, and 22 bases lay in between. The CDR3 is 17 residues long.

The genes are TRBV2 and TRBJ2-7; tentative D call: TRBD1 (6 bases). Germline V gene lookup returns CDR1 SNHLY and CDR2 FYNNEI. Trimming stripped 1 base from V and 4 bases from J, with 11 bases between. The length of the CDR3 is 14 residues. In DNA, the CDR3 is TGTGCCAGCAGTGAAGGGCCTACAGGGTACGAGCAGTACTTC. The encoded protein is CASSEGPTGYEQYF.

In this sample, this clonotype turned up a few times. V usage is TRBV29-1 and J usage is TRBJ1-1; 8 bases align to TRBD1. After removal of 6 bases from V and 4 bases from J, the junction contained 7 bases not matched to a gene. The germline V gene has CDR1 SQVTM and CDR2 ANQGSEA. This CDR3 contains 13 residues. CDR3 coding DNA: TGCAGCGTCGGGCCAGGGGGCTTCACTGAAGCTTTCTTT. This gives the protein CSVGPGGFTEAFF.

The sample holds one count of this clonotype. The V call is TRBV3-1, the J call TRBJ2-1; TRBD2 is a possible D gene (5 bases). Germline lookup yields CDR1 LGHDT and CDR2 YNNKEL (reference sequence). This CDR3 is 15 amino acids long. The V end lost 1 base, the J end lost 4 bases, and 11 bases lay between the germline ends. The CDR3 nucleotides are TGTGCCAGCAGCCAAGTTGGACGGGGATACAATGAGCAGTTCTTC. Protein: CASSQVGRGYNEQFF.

Many counts were recorded for this clonotype. The V call is TRBV5-1, the J call TRBJ2-1; 16 bases agree with TRBD2. This CDR3 has 15 amino acids. V lost 2 bases and J lost 9; bases outside the gene matches: 2. Germline values: CDR1 SGHRS, CDR2 YFSETQ. The CDR3 here is CASSLGTSGRGEQFF. The CDR3 region has the DNA TGCGCCAGCAGCTTAGGGACTAGCGGGAGGGGTGAGCAGTTCTTC.

This clonotype showed up just a few times. The J gene is TRBJ2-1, the V gene TRBV29-1; D uncertain. Trimming stripped 8 bases from V and 9 bases from J, with 14 bases between. Germline V lookup: CDR1 SQVTM, CDR2 ANQGSEA. CDR3 length: 11 amino acids. CDR3 protein: CSFGNPGEQFF. The CDR3 nucleotides are TGCAGCTTCGGCAACCCAGGTGAGCAGTTCTTC.

In this sample, this clonotype turned up a few times. The chain couples TRBV4-2 to TRBJ2-7, with 8 bases fitting TRBD2. Germline V gives CDR1 LGHNA, CDR2 YNFKEQ. CDR3 length: 16 residues. The J segment lost 9 bases and the V segment lost 1 base, leaving 14 bases of the junction unmatched. The CDR3 sequence is CASSQVERGSLRAQYF. The CDR3 DNA reads as TGTGCCAGCAGCCAAGTCGAGCGGGGGAGTCTACGTGCGCAGTACTTC.